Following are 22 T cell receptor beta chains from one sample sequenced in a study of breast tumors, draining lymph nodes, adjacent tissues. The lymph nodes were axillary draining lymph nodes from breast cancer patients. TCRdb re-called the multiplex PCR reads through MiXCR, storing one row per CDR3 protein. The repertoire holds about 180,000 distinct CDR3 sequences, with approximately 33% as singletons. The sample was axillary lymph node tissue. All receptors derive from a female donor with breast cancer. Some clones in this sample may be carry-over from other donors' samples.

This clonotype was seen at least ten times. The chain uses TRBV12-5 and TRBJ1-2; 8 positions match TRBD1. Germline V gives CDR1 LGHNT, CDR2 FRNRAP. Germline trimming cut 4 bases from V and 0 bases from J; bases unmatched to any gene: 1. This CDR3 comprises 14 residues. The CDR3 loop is CASGWTGTNYGYTF. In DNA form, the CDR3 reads TGTGCTAGTGGTTGGACAGGGACTAACTATGGCTACACCTTC.

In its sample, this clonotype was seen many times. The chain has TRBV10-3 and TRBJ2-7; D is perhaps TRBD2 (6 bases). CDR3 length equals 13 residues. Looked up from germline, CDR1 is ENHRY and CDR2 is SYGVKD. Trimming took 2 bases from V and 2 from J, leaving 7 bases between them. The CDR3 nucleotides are TGTGCCATCAGTGAGGGGGGGACCTACGAGCAGTACTTC. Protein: CAISEGGTYEQYF.

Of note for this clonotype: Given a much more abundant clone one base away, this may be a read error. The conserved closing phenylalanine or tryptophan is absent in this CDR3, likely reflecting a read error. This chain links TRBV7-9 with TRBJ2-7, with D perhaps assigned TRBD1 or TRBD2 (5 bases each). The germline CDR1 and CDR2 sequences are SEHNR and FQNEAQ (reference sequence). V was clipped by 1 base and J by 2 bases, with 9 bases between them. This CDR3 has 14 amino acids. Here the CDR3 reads CASSLGGPPYEQYL. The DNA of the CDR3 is TGTGCCAGCAGCTTAGGGGGACCACCCTACGAGCAGTACCTC.

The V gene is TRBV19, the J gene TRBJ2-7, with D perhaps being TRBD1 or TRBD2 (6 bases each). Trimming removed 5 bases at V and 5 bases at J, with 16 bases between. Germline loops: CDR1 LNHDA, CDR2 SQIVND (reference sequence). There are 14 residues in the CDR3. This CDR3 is CASSEGGFGHEQYF. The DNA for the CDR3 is TGTGCCAGTAGTGAAGGGGGGTTTGGGCACGAGCAGTACTTC.

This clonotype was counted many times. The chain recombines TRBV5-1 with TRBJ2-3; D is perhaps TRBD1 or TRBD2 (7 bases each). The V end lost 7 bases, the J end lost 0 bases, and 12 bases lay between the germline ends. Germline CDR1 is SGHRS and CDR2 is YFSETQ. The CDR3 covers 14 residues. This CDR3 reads CASGEGQSTDTQYF. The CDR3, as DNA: TGCGCCAGCGGGGAGGGACAGAGCACAGATACGCAGTATTTT.

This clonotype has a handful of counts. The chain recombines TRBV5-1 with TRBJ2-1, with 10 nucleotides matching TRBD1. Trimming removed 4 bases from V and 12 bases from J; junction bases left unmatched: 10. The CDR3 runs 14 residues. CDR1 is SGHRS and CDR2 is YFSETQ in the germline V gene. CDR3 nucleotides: TGCGCCAGCAGCGCCGGGACAGGGGAAATGCGGCAGTTCTTC. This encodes CASSAGTGEMRQFF.

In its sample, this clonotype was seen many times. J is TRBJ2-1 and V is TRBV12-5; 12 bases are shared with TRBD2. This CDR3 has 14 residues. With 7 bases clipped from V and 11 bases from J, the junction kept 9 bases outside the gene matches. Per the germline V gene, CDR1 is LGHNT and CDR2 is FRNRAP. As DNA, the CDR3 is TGTGCTAGTGCCCCGGTCCTAGCGGGAGGGCAGCAGTTCTTC. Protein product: CASAPVLAGGQQFF.

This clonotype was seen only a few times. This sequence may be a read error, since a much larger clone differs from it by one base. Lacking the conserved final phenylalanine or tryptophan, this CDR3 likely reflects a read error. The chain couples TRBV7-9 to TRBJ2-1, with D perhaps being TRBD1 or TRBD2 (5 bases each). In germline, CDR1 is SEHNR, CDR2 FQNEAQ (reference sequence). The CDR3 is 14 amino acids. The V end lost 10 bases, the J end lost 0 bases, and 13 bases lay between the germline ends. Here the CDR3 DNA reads TGTGCCATCACCGAGGGGAGCTCCTACAATGAGCAGTTCCTC. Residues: CAITEGSSYNEQFL.

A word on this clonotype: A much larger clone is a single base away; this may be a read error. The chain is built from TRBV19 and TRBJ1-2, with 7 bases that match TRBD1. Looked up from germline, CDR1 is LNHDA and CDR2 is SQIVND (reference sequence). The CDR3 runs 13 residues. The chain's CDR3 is CASSFDREGGYAF. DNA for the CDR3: TGTGCCAGTAGTTTCGACAGGGAGGGTGGCTACGCCTTC.

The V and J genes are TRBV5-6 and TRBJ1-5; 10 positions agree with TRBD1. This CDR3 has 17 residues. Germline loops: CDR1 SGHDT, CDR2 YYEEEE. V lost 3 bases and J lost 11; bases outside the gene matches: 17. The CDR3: CASSSTTGTGVRETQHF. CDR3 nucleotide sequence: TGTGCCAGCAGCTCCACCACCGGGACAGGGGTAAGAGAGACCCAGCATTTT. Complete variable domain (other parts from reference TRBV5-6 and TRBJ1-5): DAGVTQSPTHLIKTRGQQVTLRCSPKSGHDTVSWYQQALGQGPQFIFQYYEEEERQRGNFPDRFSGHQFPNYSSELNVNALLLGDSALYLCASSSTTGTGVRETQHFGDGTRLSIL.

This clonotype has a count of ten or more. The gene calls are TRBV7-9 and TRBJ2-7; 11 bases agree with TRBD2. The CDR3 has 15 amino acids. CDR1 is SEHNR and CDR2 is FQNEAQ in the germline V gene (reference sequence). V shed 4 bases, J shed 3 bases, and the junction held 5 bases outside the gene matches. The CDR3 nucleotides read TGTGCCAGCAGCTCAATAGCGGGGGGGCGCTACGAGCAGTACTTC. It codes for CASSSIAGGRYEQYF.

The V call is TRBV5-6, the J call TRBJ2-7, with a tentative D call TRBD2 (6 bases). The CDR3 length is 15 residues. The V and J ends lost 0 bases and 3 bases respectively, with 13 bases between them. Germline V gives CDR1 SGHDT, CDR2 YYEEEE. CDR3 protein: CASSLGGTGVYEQYF. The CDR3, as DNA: TGTGCCAGCAGCTTGGGTGGGACGGGGGTCTACGAGCAGTACTTC.

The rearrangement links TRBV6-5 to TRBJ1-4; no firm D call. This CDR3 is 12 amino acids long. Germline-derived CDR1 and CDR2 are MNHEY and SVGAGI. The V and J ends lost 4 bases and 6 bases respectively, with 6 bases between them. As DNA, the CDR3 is TGTGCCAGCAGTTCCTCAGATGAAAAACTGTTTTTT. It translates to CASSSSDEKLFF.

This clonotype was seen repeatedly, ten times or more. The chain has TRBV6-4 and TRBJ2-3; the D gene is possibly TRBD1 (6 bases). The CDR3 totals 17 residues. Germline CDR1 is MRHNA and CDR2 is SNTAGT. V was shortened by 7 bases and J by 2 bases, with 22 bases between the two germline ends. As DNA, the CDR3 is TGTGCCAGCACTCCCAGGGGTGGCCACTATCACACAGATACGCAGTATTTT. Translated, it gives CASTPRGGHYHTDTQYF.

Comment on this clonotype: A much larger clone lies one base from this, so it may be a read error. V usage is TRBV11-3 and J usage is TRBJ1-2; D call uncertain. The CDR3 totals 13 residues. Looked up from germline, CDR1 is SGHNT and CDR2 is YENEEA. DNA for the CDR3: TGTGCCAGCAGCTTGGGATATAACTATGGCTCCACCTTC. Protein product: CASSLGYNYGSTF.

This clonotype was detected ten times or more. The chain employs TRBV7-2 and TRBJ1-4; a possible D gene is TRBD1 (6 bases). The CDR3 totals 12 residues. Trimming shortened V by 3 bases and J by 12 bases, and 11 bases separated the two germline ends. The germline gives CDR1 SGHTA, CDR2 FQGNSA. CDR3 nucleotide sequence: TGTGCCAGCAGCTTGGACAGTCCAGAACTGTTTTTT. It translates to CASSLDSPELFF. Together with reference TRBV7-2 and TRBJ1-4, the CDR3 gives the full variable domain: GAGVSQSPSNKVTEKGKDVELRCDPISGHTALYWYRQSLGQGLEFLIYFQGNSAPDKSGLPSDRFSAERTGGSVSTLTIQRTQQEDSAVYLCASSLDSPELFFGSGTQLSVL.

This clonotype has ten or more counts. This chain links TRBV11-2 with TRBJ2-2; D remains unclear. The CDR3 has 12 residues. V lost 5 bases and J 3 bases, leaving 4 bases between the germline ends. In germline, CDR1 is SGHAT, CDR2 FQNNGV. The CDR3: CASSHYTGELFF. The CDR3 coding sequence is TGTGCCAGCAGCCATTACACCGGGGAGCTGTTTTTT.

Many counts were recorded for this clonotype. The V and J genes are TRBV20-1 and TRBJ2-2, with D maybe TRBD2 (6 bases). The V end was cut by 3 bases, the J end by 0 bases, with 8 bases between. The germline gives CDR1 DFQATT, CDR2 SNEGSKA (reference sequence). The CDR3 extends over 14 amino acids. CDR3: CSASSGANTGELFF. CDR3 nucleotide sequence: TGCAGTGCTAGTTCGGGGGCGAACACCGGGGAGCTGTTTTTT.

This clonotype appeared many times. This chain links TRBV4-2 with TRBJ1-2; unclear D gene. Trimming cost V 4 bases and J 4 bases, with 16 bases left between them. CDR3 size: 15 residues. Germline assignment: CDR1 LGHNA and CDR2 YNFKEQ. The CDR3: CASSRELSDLYGYTF. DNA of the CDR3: TGTGCCAGCAGCCGGGAGCTCTCAGACCTCTATGGCTACACCTTC.

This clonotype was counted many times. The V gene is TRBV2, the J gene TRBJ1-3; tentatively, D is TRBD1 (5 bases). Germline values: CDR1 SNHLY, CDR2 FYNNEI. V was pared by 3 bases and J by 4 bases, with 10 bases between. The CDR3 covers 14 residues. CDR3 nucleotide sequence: TGTGCCAGCAGTGAGAGGGGTACGGGAAACACCATATATTTT. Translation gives CASSERGTGNTIYF.

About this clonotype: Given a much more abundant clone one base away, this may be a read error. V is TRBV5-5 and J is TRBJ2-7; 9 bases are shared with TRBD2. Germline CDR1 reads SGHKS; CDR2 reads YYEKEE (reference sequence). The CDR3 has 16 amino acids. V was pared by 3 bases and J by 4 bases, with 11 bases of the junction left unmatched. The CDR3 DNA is TGTGCCAGCAGCTCCTACGGACCAGCGGGAGGTTACGAGCAGTACTTC. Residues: CASSSYGPAGGYEQYF.

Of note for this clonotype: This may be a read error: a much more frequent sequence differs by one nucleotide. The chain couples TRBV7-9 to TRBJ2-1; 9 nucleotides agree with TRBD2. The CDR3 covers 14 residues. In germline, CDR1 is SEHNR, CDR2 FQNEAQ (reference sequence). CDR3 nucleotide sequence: TGTGCCAGCAGCTTGCGGGGGGGGGGTAATGGGCAGTTCTTC. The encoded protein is CASSLRGGGNGQFF.